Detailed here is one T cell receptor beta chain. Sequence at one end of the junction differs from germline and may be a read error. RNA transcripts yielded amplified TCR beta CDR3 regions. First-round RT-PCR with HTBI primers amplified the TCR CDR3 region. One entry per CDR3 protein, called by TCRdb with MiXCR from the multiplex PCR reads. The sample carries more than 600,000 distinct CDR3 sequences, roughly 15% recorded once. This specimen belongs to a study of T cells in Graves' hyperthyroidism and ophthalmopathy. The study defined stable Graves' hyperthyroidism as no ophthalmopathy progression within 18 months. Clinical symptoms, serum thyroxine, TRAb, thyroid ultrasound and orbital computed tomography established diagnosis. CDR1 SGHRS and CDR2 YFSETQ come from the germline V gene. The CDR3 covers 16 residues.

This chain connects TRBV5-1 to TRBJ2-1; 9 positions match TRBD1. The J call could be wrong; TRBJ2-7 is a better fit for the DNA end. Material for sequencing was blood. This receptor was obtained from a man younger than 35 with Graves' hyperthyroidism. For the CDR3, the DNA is TGCGCCGGCAGCTTGGATGGGACAGGGCTCTACAATGAGCAGTACTTC. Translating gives CAGSLDGTGLYNEQYF.